A selection of T cell receptor beta chains follows, all from one sample in a study of T cell responses to AZD1222 COVID-19 vaccine. The method was immunoSEQ multiplex PCR; TCRdb's version includes in-frame clones alone and lacks a portion of them. The sample holds 25,000 to 35,000 clones, 80% to 95% seen once. Sequences were derived from peripheral blood, sampled on day 0 of AZD1222 vaccination. These receptors were obtained from an adult in good health. The conserved cysteine and the conserved F or W are not part of the CDR3 here. Size is omitted from some rows. Given values are once, few, many or a class for expanded clones.

V gene	clone size	J gene	CDR3 protein
TRBV2	few	TRBJ1-6	ASSYRENSPLH
TRBV18	.	TRBJ2-5	ASSPYETQY
TRBV6-4	.	TRBJ2-2	ASSPGTGGTGELF
TRBV3-1/TRBV3-2	.	TRBJ1-1	ASRLSAANTEAF
TRBV5-4	.	TRBJ1-1	ASSGATGLSEAF
TRBV5-6	.	TRBJ1-5	ASSFRGGQPQH
TRBV19	.	TRBJ1-1	ASSNRGGDGAF
TRBV2	.	TRBJ2-2	ASSGTGVPGELF
TRBV7-2	.	TRBJ2-1	ASSSLGGGTEQF
TRBV24-1	.	TRBJ1-5	ATSDDWDRGRNQPQH
TRBV10-2	once	TRBJ2-7	ASSEVTAYEQY
TRBV5-1	.	TRBJ2-1	ASSNGAGVSGNEQF
TRBV10-3	once	TRBJ1-1	AISDSPGRPTNTEAF
TRBV19	.	TRBJ1-5	ASSSYNQPQH
TRBV7-2	.	TRBJ1-2	ASSSGTGGNYGYT
TRBV5-1	.	TRBJ1-2	ASSFDSSYGYT
TRBV7-8	.	TRBJ2-5	ASSSLLRRLAGEETQY
TRBV5-1	.	TRBJ2-7	ASSPGTSSAEQY
TRBV30	.	TRBJ2-5	AWRGPGETQY
TRBV7-6	.	TRBJ2-3	ASSYGTSGRDTQY
TRBV6-4	.	TRBJ2-1	ASSDSRRGGNEQF
TRBV7-2	.	TRBJ1-1	ASSPTTEAF
TRBV24-1	.	TRBJ1-5	ATSASGGPWPQH
TRBV6-5	once	TRBJ2-1	ASSPRQGYNEQF